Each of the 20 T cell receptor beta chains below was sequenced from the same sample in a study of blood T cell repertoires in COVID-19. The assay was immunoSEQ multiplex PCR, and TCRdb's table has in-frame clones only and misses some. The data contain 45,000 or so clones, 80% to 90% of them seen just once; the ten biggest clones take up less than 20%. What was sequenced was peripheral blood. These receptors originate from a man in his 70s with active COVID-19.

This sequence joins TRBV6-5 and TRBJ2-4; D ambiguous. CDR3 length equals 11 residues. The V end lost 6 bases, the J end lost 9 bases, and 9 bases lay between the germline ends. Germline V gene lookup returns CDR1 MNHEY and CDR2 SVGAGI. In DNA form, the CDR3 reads TGTGCCAGCAGGAGGATGGGCATTCAGTACTTC. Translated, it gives CASRRMGIQYF.

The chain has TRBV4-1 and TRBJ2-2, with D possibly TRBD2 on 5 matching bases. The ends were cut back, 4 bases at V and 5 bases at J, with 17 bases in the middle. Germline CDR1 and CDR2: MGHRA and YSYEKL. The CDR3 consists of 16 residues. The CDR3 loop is CASSPPRARETGELFF. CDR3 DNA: TGCGCCAGCAGCCCCCCCCGGGCCCGGGAAACCGGGGAGCTGTTTTTT.

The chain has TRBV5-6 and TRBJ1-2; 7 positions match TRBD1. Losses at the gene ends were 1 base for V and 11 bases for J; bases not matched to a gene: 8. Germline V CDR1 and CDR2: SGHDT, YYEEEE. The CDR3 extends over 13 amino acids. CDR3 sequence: CASSLYGQDLYTF. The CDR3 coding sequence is TGTGCCAGCAGCTTGTACGGACAGGACTTGTACACCTTC.

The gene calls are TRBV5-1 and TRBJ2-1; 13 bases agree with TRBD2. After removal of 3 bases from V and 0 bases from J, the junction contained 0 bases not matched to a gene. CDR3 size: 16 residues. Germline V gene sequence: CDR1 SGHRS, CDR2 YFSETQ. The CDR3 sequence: CASSWTSGSSYNEQFF. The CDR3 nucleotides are TGCGCCAGCAGCTGGACTAGCGGGAGCTCCTACAATGAGCAGTTCTTC.

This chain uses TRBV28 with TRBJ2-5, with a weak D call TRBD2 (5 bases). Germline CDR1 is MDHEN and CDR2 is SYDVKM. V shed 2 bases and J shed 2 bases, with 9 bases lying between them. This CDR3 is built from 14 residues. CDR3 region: CASSLVGRQETQYF. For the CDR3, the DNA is TGTGCCAGCAGTTTAGTGGGGAGACAAGAGACCCAGTACTTC.

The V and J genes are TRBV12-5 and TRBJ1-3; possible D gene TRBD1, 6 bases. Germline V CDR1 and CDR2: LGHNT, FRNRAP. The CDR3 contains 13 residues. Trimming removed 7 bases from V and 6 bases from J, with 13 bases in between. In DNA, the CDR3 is TGTGCTAGTGCCCAAGACAGGATAAACACCATATATTTT. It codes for CASAQDRINTIYF. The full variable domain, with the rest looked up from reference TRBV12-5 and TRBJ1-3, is DARVTQTPRHKVTEMGQEVTMRCQPILGHNTVFWYRQTMMQGLELLAYFRNRAPLDDSGMPKDRFSAEMPDATLATLKIQPSEPRDSAVYFCASAQDRINTIYFGEGSWLTVV.

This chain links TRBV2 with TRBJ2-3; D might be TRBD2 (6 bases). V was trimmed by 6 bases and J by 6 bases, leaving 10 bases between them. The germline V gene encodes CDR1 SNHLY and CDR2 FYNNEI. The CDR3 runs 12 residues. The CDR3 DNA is TGTGCCAGCAGCCGCCGGGGGGATACGCAGTATTTT. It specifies CASSRRGDTQYF.

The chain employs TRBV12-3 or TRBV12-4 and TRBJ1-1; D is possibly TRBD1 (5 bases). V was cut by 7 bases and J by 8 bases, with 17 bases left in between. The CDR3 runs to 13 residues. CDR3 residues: CASTLWGVKEAFF. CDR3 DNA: TGTGCCAGCACCTTGTGGGGGGTAAAAGAAGCTTTCTTT.

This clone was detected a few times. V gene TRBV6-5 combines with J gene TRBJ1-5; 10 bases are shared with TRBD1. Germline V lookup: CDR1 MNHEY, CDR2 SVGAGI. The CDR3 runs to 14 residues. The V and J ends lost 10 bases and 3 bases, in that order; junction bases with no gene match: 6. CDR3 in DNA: TGTGCCACCAGACAGGGGGCTGACAATCAGCCCCAGCATTTT. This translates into CATRQGADNQPQHF.

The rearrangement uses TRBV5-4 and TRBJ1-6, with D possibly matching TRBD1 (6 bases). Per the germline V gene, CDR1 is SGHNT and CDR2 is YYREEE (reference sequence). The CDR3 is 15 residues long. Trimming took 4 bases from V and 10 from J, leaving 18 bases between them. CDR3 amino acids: CASSTLTGSSSPLHF. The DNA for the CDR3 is TGTGCCAGCAGCACCTTAACAGGGTCGAGCTCACCCCTCCACTTT.

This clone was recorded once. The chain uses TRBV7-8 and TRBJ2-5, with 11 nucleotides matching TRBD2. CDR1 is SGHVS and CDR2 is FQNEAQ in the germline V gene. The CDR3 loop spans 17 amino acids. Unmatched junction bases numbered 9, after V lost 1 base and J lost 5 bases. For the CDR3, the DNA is TGTGCCAGCAGCTTAGACGTAGCGGGGGGGCCGGGGGAGACCCAGTACTTC. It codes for CASSLDVAGGPGETQYF.

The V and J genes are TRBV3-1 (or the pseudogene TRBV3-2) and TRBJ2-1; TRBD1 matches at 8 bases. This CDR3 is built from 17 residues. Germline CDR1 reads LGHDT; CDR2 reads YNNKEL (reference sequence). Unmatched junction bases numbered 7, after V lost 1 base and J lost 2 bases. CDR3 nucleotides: TGTGCCAGCAGCCAAGGTACCGGACAGGGACCCTACAATGAGCAGTTCTTC. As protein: CASSQGTGQGPYNEQFF.

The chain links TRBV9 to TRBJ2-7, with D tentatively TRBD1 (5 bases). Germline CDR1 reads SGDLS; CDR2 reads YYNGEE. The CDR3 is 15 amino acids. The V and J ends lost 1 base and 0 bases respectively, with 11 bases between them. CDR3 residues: CASSVSVGPSYEQYF. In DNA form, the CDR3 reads TGTGCCAGCAGCGTATCCGTGGGGCCCTCCTACGAGCAGTACTTC.

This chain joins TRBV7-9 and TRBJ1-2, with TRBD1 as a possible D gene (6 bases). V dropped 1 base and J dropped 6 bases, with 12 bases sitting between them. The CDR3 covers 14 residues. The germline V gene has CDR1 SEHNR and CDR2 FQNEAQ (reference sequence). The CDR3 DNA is TGTGCCAGCAGCTTAGATAGGGACATCCATGGCTACACCTTC. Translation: CASSLDRDIHGYTF.

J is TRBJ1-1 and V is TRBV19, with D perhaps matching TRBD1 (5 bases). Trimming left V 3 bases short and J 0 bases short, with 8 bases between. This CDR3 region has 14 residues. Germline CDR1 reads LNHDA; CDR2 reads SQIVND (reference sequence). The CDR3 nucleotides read TGTGCCAGTAGTATGGACATACTGAACACTGAAGCTTTCTTT. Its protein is CASSMDILNTEAFF.

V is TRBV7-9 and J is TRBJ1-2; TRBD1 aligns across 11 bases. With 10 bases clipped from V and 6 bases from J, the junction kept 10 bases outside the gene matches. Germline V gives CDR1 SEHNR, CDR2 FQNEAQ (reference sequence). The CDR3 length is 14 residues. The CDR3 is CAIPGGQGANGYTF. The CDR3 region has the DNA TGTGCCATCCCTGGTGGACAGGGGGCAAATGGCTACACCTTC.

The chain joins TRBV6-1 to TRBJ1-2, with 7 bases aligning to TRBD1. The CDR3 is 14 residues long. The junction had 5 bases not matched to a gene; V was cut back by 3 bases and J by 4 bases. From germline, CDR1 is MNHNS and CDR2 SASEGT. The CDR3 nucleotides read TGTGCCAGCAGTGAGGAGGGGGCGACCTATGGCTACACCTTC. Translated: CASSEEGATYGYTF.

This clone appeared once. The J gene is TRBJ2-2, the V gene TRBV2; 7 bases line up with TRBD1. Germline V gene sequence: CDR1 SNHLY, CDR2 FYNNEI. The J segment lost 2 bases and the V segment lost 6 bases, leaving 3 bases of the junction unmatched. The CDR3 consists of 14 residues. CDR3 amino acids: CASRRDSNTGELFF. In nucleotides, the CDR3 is TGTGCCAGCAGACGGGACAGTAACACCGGGGAGCTGTTTTTT.

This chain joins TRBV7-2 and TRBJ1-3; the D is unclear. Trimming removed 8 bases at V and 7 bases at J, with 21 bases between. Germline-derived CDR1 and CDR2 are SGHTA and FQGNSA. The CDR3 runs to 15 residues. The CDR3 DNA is TGTGCCAGCGGGGAGGGAAGGGCCTATCGGAACACCATATATTTT. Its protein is CASGEGRAYRNTIYF.

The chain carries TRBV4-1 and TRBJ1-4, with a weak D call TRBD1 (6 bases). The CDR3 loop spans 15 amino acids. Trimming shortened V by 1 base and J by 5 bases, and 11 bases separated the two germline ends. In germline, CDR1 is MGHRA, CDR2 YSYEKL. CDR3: CASSQVGTRNEKLFF. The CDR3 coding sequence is TGCGCCAGCAGCCAAGTCGGGACAAGAAATGAAAAACTGTTTTTT.